Each of the 5 T cell receptor beta chains below was sequenced from the same sample in a study of CD8+ T cells in alopecia areata. RNA, once extracted, was reverse transcribed into cDNA for use as the sequencing template. Profiling relied on immunoSEQ multiplex PCR, and the TCRdb table lists in-frame clones only, not all of them. This sample has some 130,000 clones, with more than 40% found just once. This specimen was CD8+ T cells sorted from blood, taken at week 0. The receptors shown here come from a human donor with alopecia areata.

This clone has only a few counts. The V gene is TRBV27, the J gene TRBJ1-4; 9 bases line up with TRBD1. The ends lost 9 bases at V and 9 bases at J; junction bases unmatched: 8. CDR1 MNHEY and CDR2 SMNVEV come from the germline V gene (reference sequence). The CDR3 sequence is 13 residues long. The CDR3 sequence: CASAFGTGQKLFF. CDR3 nucleotides: TGTGCCAGTGCCTTTGGGACAGGGCAAAAACTGTTTTTT.

This rearrangement joins TRBV11-2 to TRBJ1-1; the D is unclear. This CDR3 has 13 amino acids. The germline CDR1 and CDR2 sequences are SGHAT and FQNNGV. Deletions cut 3 bases from V and 11 bases from J, with 16 bases between. The CDR3 region is CASSLLVQEVAFF. DNA of the CDR3: TGTGCCAGCAGCTTGTTGGTTCAGGAGGTGGCTTTCTTT.

This rearrangement joins TRBV29-1 to TRBJ2-7, with 10 bases lining up with TRBD2. Trimming at V came to 5 bases and at J to 10 bases, leaving 11 bases not matched to a gene. Germline CDR1 is SQVTM and CDR2 is ANQGSEA. CDR3 length: 13 amino acids. The CDR3 loop is CSVPGLANVGQYF. The CDR3 coding sequence is TGCAGCGTTCCGGGACTAGCGAACGTCGGACAGTACTTC.

The rearrangement uses TRBV6-5 and TRBJ1-5, with 10 bases aligning to TRBD1. V lost 4 bases and J lost 4; bases outside the gene matches: 1. The V gene's germline CDR1 is MNHEY and CDR2 SVGAGI. This CDR3 is built from 14 residues. CDR3 DNA sequence: TGTGCCAGCAGTTCGGGACAGGGGAATCAGCCCCAGCATTTT. It specifies CASSSGQGNQPQHF.

This clone was found once. The chain combines TRBV25-1 with TRBJ1-2; the D gene is possibly TRBD1 (6 bases). Germline assignment: CDR1 MGHDK and CDR2 SYGVNS. CDR3 size: 14 residues. The germline V and J ends were trimmed by 2 bases and 4 bases, with 11 bases remaining between them. As DNA, the CDR3 is TGTGCCAGCAGTGAAAGGGGGACGGTCTATGGCTACACCTTC. It encodes CASSERGTVYGYTF.